This T cell receptor (beta chain) came from a study of blood T cell repertoires in COVID-19. Turning to the study itself: Collection of acute and convalescent COVID-19 samples took place in the United States, Italy and Spain.

Using immunoSEQ multiplex PCR, the repertoire was profiled, and TCRdb retains in-frame clones only, with some absent. This table has fewer than 250,000 clones, roughly 80% appearing once. Losses at the gene ends were 6 bases for V and 4 bases for J; bases not matched to a gene: 7. Germline loops: CDR1 SQVTM, CDR2 ANQGSEA. The CDR3 is made up of 14 amino acids. The source material was peripheral blood. The rearrangement links TRBV29-1 to TRBJ2-1, with 9 bases identical to TRBD1. The clonotype originates from a woman between 65 and 79 years old with acute or convalescent COVID-19. CDR3 in amino acids: CSVEPGQGYNEQFF. The CDR3, as DNA: TGCAGCGTCGAACCGGGACAGGGTTACAATGAGCAGTTCTTC.